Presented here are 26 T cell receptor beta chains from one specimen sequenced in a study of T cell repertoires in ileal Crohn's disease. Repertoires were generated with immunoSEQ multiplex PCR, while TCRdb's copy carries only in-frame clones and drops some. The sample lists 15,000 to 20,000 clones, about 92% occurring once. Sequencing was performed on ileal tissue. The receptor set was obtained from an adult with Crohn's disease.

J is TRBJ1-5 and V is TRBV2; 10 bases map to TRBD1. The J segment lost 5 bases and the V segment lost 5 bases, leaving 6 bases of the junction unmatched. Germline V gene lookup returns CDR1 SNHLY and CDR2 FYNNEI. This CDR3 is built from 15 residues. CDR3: CASSWDRGRDQPQHF. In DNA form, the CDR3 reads TGTGCCAGCAGTTGGGACAGGGGTCGAGATCAGCCCCAGCATTTT.

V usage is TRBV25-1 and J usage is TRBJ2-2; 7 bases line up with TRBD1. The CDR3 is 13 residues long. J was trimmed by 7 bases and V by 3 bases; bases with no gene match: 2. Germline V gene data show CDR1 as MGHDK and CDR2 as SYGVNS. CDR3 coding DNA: TGTGCCAGCAGTGATACAGGGGTCGGGGAGCTGTTTTTT. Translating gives CASSDTGVGELFF.

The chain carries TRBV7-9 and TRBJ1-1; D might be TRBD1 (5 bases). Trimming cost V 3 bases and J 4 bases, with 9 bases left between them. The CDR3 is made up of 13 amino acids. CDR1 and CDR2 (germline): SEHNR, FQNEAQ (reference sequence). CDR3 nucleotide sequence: TGTGCCAGCAGCTTGGGCGGGACCACTGAAGCTTTCTTT. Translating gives CASSLGGTTEAFF. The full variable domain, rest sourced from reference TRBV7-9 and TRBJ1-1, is DTGVSQNPRHKITKRGQNVTFRCDPISEHNRLYWYRQTLGQGPEFLTYFQNEAQLEKSRLLSDRFSAERPKGSFSTLEIQRTEQGDSAMYLCASSLGGTTEAFFGQGTRLTVV.

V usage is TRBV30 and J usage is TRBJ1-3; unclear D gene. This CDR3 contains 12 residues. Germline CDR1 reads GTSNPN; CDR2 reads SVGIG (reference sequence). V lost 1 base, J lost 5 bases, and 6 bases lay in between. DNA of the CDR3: TGTGCCTGGAGTGCGGGGAGAAACACCATATATTTT. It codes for CAWSAGRNTIYF.

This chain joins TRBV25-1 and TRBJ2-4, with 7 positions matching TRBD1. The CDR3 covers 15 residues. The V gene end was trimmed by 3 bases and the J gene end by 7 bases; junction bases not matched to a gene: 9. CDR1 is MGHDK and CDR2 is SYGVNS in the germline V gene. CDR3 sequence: CASSDLEGGKNIQYF. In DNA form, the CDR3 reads TGTGCCAGCAGTGATTTGGAAGGGGGCAAGAACATTCAGTACTTC. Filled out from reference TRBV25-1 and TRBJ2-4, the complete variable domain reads EADIYQTPRYLVIGTGKKITLECSQTMGHDKMYWYQQDPGMELHLIHYSYGVNSTEKGDLSSESTVSRIRTEHFPLTLESARPSHTSQYLCASSDLEGGKNIQYFGAGTRLSVL.

CDR3 sequence: CASSQDREETQYF. DNA for the CDR3: TGTGCCAGCAGCCAAGACAGGGAAGAGACCCAGTACTTC. V gene TRBV2 combines with J gene TRBJ2-5, with TRBD1 matching over 7 bases. The J segment lost 3 bases and the V segment lost 6 bases, leaving 4 bases of the junction unmatched. The CDR3 loop spans 13 amino acids. In germline, CDR1 is SNHLY, CDR2 FYNNEI.

The CDR3 sequence: CASSLWAGWNTGELFF. As DNA, the CDR3 is TGTGCCAGCAGCTTATGGGCGGGGTGGAACACCGGGGAGCTGTTTTTT. The chain combines TRBV7-8 with TRBJ2-2, with D perhaps TRBD2 (6 bases). The CDR3 is 16 amino acids. Germline V gene sequence: CDR1 SGHVS, CDR2 FQNEAQ. Trimming removed 2 bases at V and 1 base at J, with 11 bases between.

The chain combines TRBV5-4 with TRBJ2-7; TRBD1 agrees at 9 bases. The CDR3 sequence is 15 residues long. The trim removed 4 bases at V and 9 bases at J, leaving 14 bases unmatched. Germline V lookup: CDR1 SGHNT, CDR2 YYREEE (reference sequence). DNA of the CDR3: TGTGCCAGCAGCCCGAAGGGCACAGGGGGCACGGGGCAGTACTTC. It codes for CASSPKGTGGTGQYF.

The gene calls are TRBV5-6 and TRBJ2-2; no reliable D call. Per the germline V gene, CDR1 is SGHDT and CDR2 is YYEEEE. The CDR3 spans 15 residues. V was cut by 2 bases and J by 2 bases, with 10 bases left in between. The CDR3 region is CASSFLGINTGELFF. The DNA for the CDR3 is TGTGCCAGCAGCTTTCTAGGAATCAACACCGGGGAGCTGTTTTTT.

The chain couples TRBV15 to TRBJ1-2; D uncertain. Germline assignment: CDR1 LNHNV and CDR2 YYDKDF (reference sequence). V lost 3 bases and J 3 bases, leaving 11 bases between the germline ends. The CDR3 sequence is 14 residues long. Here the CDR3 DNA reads TGTGCCACCAGCAGTTCAAGAGGCCACTATGGCTACACCTTC. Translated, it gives CATSSSRGHYGYTF.

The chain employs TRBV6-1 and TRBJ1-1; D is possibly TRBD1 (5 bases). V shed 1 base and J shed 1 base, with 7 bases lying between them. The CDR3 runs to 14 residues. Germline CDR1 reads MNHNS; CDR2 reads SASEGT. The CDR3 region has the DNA TGTGCCAGCAGTGAAGGACAGAGGAACACTGAAGCTTTCTTT. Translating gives CASSEGQRNTEAFF.

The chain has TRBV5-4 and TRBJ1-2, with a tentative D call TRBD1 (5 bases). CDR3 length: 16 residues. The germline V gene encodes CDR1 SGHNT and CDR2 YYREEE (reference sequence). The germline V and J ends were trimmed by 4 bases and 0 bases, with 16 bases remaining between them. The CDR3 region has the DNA TGTGCCAGCAGCCCTATTGTGAACAGGCCTAACTATGGCTACACCTTC. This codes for CASSPIVNRPNYGYTF.

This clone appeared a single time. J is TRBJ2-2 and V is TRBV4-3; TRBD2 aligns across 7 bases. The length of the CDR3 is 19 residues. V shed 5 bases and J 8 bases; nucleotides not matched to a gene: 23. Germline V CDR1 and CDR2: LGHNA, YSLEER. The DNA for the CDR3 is TGCGCCAGCAGCACCTCCGAACTGGGGGGGAGCCGAGGTTTGGGGGAGCTGTTTTTT. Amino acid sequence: CASSTSELGGSRGLGELFF.

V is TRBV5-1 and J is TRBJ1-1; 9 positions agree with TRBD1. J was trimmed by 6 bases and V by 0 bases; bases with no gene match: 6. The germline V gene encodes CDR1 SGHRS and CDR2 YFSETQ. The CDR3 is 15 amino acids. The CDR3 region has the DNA TGCGCCAGCAGCTTGGGGGACAGGGAGATCTCTGAAGCTTTCTTT. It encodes CASSLGDREISEAFF.

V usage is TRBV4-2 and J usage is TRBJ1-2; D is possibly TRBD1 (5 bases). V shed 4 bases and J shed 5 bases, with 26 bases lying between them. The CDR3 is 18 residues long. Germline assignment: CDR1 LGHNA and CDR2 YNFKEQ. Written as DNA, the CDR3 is TGTGCCAGCAGCCGAGGACAAGGTGGACAACCGAGACCTTATGGCTACACCTTC. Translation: CASSRGQGGQPRPYGYTF.

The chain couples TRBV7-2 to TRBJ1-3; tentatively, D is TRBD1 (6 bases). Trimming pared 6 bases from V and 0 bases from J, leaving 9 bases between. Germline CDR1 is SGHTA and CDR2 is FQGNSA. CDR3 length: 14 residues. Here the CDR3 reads CASSWTDSGNTIYF. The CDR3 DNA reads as TGTGCCAGCAGTTGGACAGACTCTGGAAACACCATATATTTT.

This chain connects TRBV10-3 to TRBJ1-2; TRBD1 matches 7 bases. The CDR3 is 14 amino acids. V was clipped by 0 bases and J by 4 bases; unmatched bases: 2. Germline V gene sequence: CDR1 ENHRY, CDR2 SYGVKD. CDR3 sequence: CAISESGQVYGYTF. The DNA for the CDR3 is TGTGCCATCAGTGAGTCCGGACAGGTCTATGGCTACACCTTC.

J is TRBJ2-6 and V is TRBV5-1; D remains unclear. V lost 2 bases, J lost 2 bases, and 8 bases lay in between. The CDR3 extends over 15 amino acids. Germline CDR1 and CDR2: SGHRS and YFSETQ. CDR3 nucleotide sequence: TGCGCCAGCAGCTTAGTCAGGACTGGGGCCAACGTCCTGACTTTC. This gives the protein CASSLVRTGANVLTF. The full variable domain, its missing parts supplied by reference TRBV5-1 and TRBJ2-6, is KAGVTQTPRYLIKTRGQQVTLSCSPISGHRSVSWYQQTPGQGLQFLFEYFSETQRNKGNFPGRFSGRQFSNSRSEMNVSTLELGDSALYLCASSLVRTGANVLTFGAGSRLTVL.

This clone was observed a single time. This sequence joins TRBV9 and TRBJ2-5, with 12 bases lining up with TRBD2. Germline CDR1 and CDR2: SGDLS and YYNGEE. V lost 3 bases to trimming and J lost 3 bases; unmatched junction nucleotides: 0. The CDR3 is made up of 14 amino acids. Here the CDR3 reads CASSASGGEETQYF. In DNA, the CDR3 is TGTGCCAGCAGCGCTAGCGGGGGGGAAGAGACCCAGTACTTC.

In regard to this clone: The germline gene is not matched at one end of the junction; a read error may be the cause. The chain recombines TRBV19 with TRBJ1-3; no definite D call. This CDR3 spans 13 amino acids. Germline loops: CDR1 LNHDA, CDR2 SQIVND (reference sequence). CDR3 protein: CASSIGPYNARDF. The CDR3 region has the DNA TGTGCCAGTAGTATAGGGCCTTACAACGCGAGGGATTTT.

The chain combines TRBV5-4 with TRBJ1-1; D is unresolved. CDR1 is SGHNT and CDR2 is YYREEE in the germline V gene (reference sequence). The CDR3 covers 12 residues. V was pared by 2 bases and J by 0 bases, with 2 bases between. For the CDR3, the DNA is TGTGCCAGCAGCTTCGTGAACACTGAAGCTTTCTTT. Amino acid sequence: CASSFVNTEAFF.

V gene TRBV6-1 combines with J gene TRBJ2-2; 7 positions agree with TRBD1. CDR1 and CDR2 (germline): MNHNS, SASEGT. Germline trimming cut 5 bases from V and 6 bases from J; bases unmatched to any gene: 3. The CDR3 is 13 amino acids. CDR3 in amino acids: CASSRTGPGELFF. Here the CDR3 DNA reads TGTGCCAGCAGTCGGACAGGACCCGGGGAGCTGTTTTTT.

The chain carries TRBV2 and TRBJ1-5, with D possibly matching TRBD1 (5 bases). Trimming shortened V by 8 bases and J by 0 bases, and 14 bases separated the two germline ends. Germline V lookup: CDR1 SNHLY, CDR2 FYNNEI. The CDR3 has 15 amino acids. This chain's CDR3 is CASAPGSLSNQPQHF. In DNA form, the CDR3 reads TGTGCCAGCGCTCCAGGGTCCCTTAGCAATCAGCCCCAGCATTTT.

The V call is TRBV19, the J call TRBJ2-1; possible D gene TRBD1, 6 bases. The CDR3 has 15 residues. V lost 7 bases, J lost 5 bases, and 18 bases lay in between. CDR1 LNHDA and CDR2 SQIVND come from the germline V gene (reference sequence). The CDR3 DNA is TGTGCCAGTACTAGAACCAGGGGAACCCACAATGAGCAGTTCTTC. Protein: CASTRTRGTHNEQFF. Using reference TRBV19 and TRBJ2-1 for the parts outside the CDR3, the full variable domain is DGGITQSPKYLFRKEGQNVTLSCEQNLNHDAMYWYRQDPGQGLRLIYYSQIVNDFQKGDIAEGYSVSREKKESFPLTVTSAQKNPTAFYLCASTRTRGTHNEQFFGPGTRLTVL.

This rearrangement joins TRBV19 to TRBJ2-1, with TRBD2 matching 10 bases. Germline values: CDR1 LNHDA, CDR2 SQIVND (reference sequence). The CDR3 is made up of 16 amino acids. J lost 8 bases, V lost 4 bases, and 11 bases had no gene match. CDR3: CASSTPEASGGDEQFF. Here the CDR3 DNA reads TGTGCCAGTAGTACGCCAGAGGCTAGCGGGGGTGATGAGCAGTTCTTC.

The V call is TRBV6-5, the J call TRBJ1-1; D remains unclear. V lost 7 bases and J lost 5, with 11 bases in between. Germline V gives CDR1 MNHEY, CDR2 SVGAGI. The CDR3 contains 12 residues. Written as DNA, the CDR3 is TGTGCCAGCAAAAGGACGGGGACTGAAGCTTTCTTT. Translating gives CASKRTGTEAFF.